The 16 T cell receptor beta chains below were found in one sample sequenced in a study of OX40 agonist ivuxolimab in advanced cancers. TCRdb's table, derived via immunoSEQ multiplex PCR, lists solely in-frame clones and lacks some. The table lists approximately 92,000 clones, approximately 93% of them singletons. The input for sequencing was CD4+ or CD8+ T cells sorted from blood, taken in a trial of the OX40 agonist ivuxolimab. The receptors here all came from an adult with an advanced solid tumor such as melanoma, head and neck, liver or kidney cancer.

The table lists this clone with a count of one. The chain is built from TRBV6-1 and TRBJ1-5; D not resolved. The CDR3 totals 16 residues. Germline V gene sequence: CDR1 MNHNS, CDR2 SASEGT. The V end lost 2 bases, the J end lost 1 base, and 12 bases lay between the germline ends. CDR3 in DNA: TGTGCCAGCAGTGAACTCCCGCTTTGGAGCAATCAGCCCCAGCATTTT. It yields the protein CASSELPLWSNQPQHF.

This chain links TRBV10-3 with TRBJ2-1; 7 positions agree with TRBD2. Germline V gene sequence: CDR1 ENHRY, CDR2 SYGVKD. The J segment lost 6 bases and the V segment lost 2 bases, leaving 13 bases of the junction unmatched. CDR3 size: 17 residues. The CDR3 sequence is CAISEVTRWGGSNEQFF. CDR3 nucleotides: TGTGCCATCAGTGAGGTAACCAGGTGGGGAGGGAGCAATGAGCAGTTCTTC.

The chain recombines TRBV7-9 with TRBJ2-2; D is ambiguous. Germline CDR1 reads SEHNR; CDR2 reads FQNEAQ (reference sequence). This CDR3 spans 13 amino acids. The V gene lost 2 bases and the J gene lost 5 bases, with 6 bases spanning the gap. CDR3 sequence (DNA): TGTGCCAGCAGCTTAATGGTGACCGGGGAGCTGTTTTTT. Amino acid sequence: CASSLMVTGELFF.

The chain combines TRBV6-5 with TRBJ1-2, with D unclear. V was trimmed by 7 bases and J by 8 bases, leaving 23 bases between them. Germline CDR1 is MNHEY and CDR2 is SVGAGI. This CDR3 region has 15 residues. The CDR3 coding sequence is TGTGCCAGCACCCCAAGGGCGGACCTGCTATCCGGCTACACCTTC. Its translation is CASTPRADLLSGYTF.

V and J are TRBV7-8 and TRBJ1-1; D ambiguous. The germline V gene encodes CDR1 SGHVS and CDR2 FQNEAQ. The V end was cut by 5 bases, the J end by 4 bases, with 17 bases between. The CDR3 contains 15 residues. CDR3 region: CASSIRPSDGTEAFF. The CDR3 coding sequence is TGTGCCAGCAGCATTAGGCCGTCCGACGGCACTGAAGCTTTCTTT. The variable domain in full, with the rest retrieved from reference TRBV7-8 and TRBJ1-1, is GAGVSQSPRYKVAKRGQDVALRCDPISGHVSLFWYQQALGQGPEFLTYFQNEAQLDKSGLPSDRFFAERPEGSVSTLKIQRTQQEDSAVYLCASSIRPSDGTEAFFGQGTRLTVV.

This chain uses TRBV5-1 with TRBJ2-1, with a possible D match to TRBD2 (7 bases). Germline CDR1 SGHRS, CDR2 YFSETQ. The CDR3 is 16 amino acids. V was shortened by 4 bases and J by 0 bases, with 14 bases between the two germline ends. The CDR3 is CASSHRGGASYNEQFF. As DNA, the CDR3 is TGCGCCAGCAGCCACCGAGGGGGGGCCTCCTACAATGAGCAGTTCTTC.

The gene calls are TRBV19 and TRBJ1-2; D not certain. CDR1 is LNHDA, CDR2 SQIVND, per germline (reference sequence). The CDR3 is 13 residues long. V lost 6 bases to trimming and J lost 7 bases, with 15 bases between them. The CDR3 loop reads CASSPRGLGGYTF. CDR3 DNA sequence: TGTGCCAGTAGCCCACGAGGGCTGGGTGGCTACACCTTC.

V and J are TRBV6-6 and TRBJ1-2, with D tentatively TRBD1 (5 bases). The CDR3 covers 15 residues. With 5 bases removed from V and 4 bases from J, the gap between germline ends came to 17 bases. Germline V gene lookup returns CDR1 MNHNY and CDR2 SVGAGI (reference sequence). The CDR3: CASSNRDGGGYGYTF. CDR3 nucleotides: TGTGCCAGCAGTAACCGGGACGGCGGTGGCTATGGCTACACCTTC.

The J gene is TRBJ1-2, the V gene TRBV27; 7 positions agree with TRBD1. Germline lookup yields CDR1 MNHEY and CDR2 SMNVEV (reference sequence). There are 16 residues in the CDR3. V lost 3 bases to trimming and J lost 2 bases; unmatched junction nucleotides: 9. This CDR3 reads CASSFHGTASNYGYTF. As DNA, the CDR3 is TGTGCCAGCAGTTTTCATGGGACAGCTTCGAACTATGGCTACACCTTC.

The V gene is TRBV9, the J gene TRBJ1-4, with 7 bases that match TRBD1. The CDR3 sequence is 14 residues long. The V gene end was trimmed by 2 bases and the J gene end by 6 bases; junction bases not matched to a gene: 4. CDR1 SGDLS and CDR2 YYNGEE come from the germline V gene. The CDR3 sequence: CASSVGQIDEKLFF. In nucleotides, the CDR3 is TGTGCCAGCAGCGTGGGACAGATAGATGAAAAACTGTTTTTT.

The chain has TRBV28 and TRBJ1-6; 7 bases align to TRBD1. The CDR3 extends over 15 amino acids. CDR1 is MDHEN, CDR2 SYDVKM, per germline. V gave up 4 bases and J gave up 7 bases; unmatched junction bases: 7. In DNA, the CDR3 is TGTGCCAGCAGTTCAACCGGGACAGCAAATTCACCCCTCCACTTT. This sequence encodes CASSSTGTANSPLHF.

The genes are TRBV30 and TRBJ1-2; tentative D call: TRBD1 (6 bases). This CDR3 comprises 13 residues. The germline V gene encodes CDR1 GTSNPN and CDR2 SVGIG (reference sequence). V shed 5 bases and J shed 8 bases, with 18 bases lying between them. The CDR3 protein is CAWGGSQGGGYTF. The CDR3, as DNA: TGTGCCTGGGGGGGGTCACAGGGAGGCGGCTACACCTTC.

The chain joins TRBV18 to TRBJ2-2; tentative D call: TRBD1 (6 bases). This CDR3 has 15 residues. From germline, CDR1 is KGHSH and CDR2 LQKENI. The germline V and J ends were trimmed by 4 bases and 3 bases, with 12 bases remaining between them. CDR3 residues: CASSLRTAHTGELFF. The CDR3 DNA reads as TGTGCCAGCTCACTACGGACAGCGCACACCGGGGAGCTGTTTTTT.

The chain is built from TRBV5-1 and TRBJ2-7, with 7 nucleotides matching TRBD1. The V and J ends lost 0 bases and 5 bases, in that order; junction bases with no gene match: 5. The germline CDR1 and CDR2 sequences are SGHRS and YFSETQ. CDR3 length equals 14 residues. CDR3 sequence: CASSLGDRVNEQYF. Here the CDR3 DNA reads TGCGCCAGCAGCTTGGGCGACAGGGTCAACGAGCAGTACTTC.

The chain joins TRBV5-1 to TRBJ1-1; 7 positions agree with TRBD1. J lost 5 bases, V lost 4 bases, and 8 bases had no gene match. From germline, CDR1 is SGHRS and CDR2 YFSETQ. This CDR3 has 14 residues. CDR3 DNA: TGCGCCAGCAGCAGCGGGACAGCTAGGACTGAAGCTTTCTTT. Translation: CASSSGTARTEAFF. Supplemented by reference TRBV5-1 and TRBJ1-1, the full variable domain reads KAGVTQTPRYLIKTRGQQVTLSCSPISGHRSVSWYQQTPGQGLQFLFEYFSETQRNKGNFPGRFSGRQFSNSRSEMNVSTLELGDSALYLCASSSGTARTEAFFGQGTRLTVV.

The V and J genes are TRBV21-1 and TRBJ1-1. TRBV21-1 is an annotated pseudogene. The CDR3 extends over 13 amino acids. The CDR3 reads CASSKPSDAEAFF. CDR3 nucleotides: TGTGCCAGCAGCAAACCCTCTGACGCTGAAGCTTTCTTT.